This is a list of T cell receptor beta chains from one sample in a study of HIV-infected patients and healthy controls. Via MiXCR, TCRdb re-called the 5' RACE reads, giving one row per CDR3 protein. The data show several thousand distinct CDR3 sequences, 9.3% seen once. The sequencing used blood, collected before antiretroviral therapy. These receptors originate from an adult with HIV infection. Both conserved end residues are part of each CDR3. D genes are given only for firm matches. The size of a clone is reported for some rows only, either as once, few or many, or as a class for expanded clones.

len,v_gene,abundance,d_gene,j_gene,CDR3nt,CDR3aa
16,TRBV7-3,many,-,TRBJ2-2,TGTGCCAGCAGCTTAGGCGAGGGGCCTAACACCGGGGAGCTGTTTTTT,CASSLGEGPNTGELFF
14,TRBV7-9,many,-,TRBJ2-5,TGTGCCAGCAGCTGGGACCTCTTACAAGAGACCCAGTACTTC,CASSWDLLQETQYF
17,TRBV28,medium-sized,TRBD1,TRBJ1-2,TGTGCCAGCACCTTCACGGGACAGCTGGGACCTAACTATGGCTACACCTTC,CASTFTGQLGPNYGYTF
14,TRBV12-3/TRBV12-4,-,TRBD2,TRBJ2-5,TGTGCCAGCAGCGGGAGGCGGGTACGGGAGACCCAGTACTTC,CASSGRRVRETQYF
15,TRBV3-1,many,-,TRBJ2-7,TGTGCCAGCAGCCAAGAGGGCCAGGGCACCTACGAGCAGTACTTC,CASSQEGQGTYEQYF
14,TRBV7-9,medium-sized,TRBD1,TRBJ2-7,TGTGCCAGCAGCGCAACCACAGGGGAAGACGAGCAGTACTTC,CASSATTGEDEQYF
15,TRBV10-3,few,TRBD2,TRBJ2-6,TGTGCCATCACGGGAGGTTTGGATGGGGCCAACGTCCTGACTTTC,CAITGGLDGANVLTF
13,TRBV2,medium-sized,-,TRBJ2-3,TGTGCCAGCAGTGTGGTAAAGGGAGATACGCAGTATTTT,CASSVVKGDTQYF
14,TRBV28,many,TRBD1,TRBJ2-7,TGTGCCAGCAGTTTATTGGGACAGGGGTACGAGCAGTACTTC,CASSLLGQGYEQYF
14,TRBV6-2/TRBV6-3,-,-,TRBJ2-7,TGTGCCAGCAGCGAGCCCTCCGAGGGAGCAGAGCAGTACTTC,CASSEPSEGAEQYF
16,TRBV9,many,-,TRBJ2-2,TGTGCCAGCAGCGTAGTAGGGGGGCCGAGGACCGGGGAGCTGTTTTTT,CASSVVGGPRTGELFF
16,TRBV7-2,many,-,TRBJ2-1,-,CASSPTGDSLDNEQFF
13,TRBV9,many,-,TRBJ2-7,TGTGCCAGCAGCCCCACTTCCTGGAACGAGCAGTACTTC,CASSPTSWNEQYF
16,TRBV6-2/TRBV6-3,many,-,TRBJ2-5,TGTGCCAGCAGTTGCAGCCGGGACACAGAGGAAGAGACCCAGTACTTC,CASSCSRDTEEETQYF